The present TCR beta chain was sequenced within a study of vaccination effects on CD4 cells after COVID-19. Worth noting for this clone: The antigen remains unidentified.

General study findings and limits: Infection-derived and vaccine-derived clones contracted markedly late after vaccination.

Using viral peptide pools, the ViraFEST assay grew out antigen-specific CD4+ T cells prior to sequencing. When about ten days of culture had elapsed, CD4+ T cells were isolated. According to PCR results, the person was infected with SARS-CoV-2 between March and December 2020. TCRdb keeps only in-frame clones here, not all; method: immunoSEQ multiplex PCR. The repertoire has roughly 27,000 clones, approximately 80% of them found once; the top ten carry roughly 19%. This receptor was obtained from a human donor who had a prior SARS-CoV-2 infection. The sequencing used CD4+ T cells from PBMCs cultured with HCoV-NL63 spike peptides, collected before COVID-19 vaccination.

In DNA, the CDR3 is TGTGCCAGCAGCGTAGCGGGAGGACGCCCAGATACGCAGTATTTT. Its translation is CASSVAGGRPDTQYF. This chain links TRBV9 with TRBJ2-3; 7 nucleotides match TRBD2. The CDR3 has 15 amino acids. The germline V gene encodes CDR1 SGDLS and CDR2 YYNGEE. J lost 4 bases, V lost 0 bases, and 5 bases had no gene match.